These T cell receptor beta chains were read from a single sample in a study of cytomegalovirus exposure and HLA in healthy donors. This table comes from immunoSEQ multiplex PCR, and its TCRdb copy is limited to in-frame clones, with some not included. Here the sample spans under 170,000 clones, around 60% being singletons. Material: PBMCs. The source is a woman aged 60-75 years in good health and CMV-seropositive. Each CDR3 is given with its conserved first and last residue. The D gene is left open where the match is weak. The size of a clone is reported for some rows only, either as once, few or many, or as a class for expanded clones.

J: TRBJ1-2
size: NA
D: TRBD1
V: TRBV10-1
CDR3: CASSEYGRDRDYGYTF
DNA: TGCGCCAGCAGTGAGTATGGCCGAGACAGGGACTATGGCTACACCTTC

J: TRBJ2-7
size: NA
D: NA
V: TRBV27
CDR3: CASRTGDLEQYF
DNA: TGTGCCAGCAGGACAGGAGATCTCGAGCAGTACTTC

J: TRBJ1-1
size: NA
D: NA
V: TRBV28
CDR3: CASSQGGRSTEAFF
DNA: TGTGCCAGCAGTCAAGGAGGGCGCTCCACTGAAGCTTTCTTT

J: TRBJ1-4
size: NA
D: TRBD1
V: TRBV2
CDR3: CASSWDRDLGGEKLFF
DNA: TGTGCCAGCAGCTGGGACAGGGATTTGGGCGGTGAAAAACTGTTTTTT

J: TRBJ1-5
size: NA
D: NA
V: TRBV30
CDR3: CAWSDPRQPRQPQHF
DNA: TGTGCCTGGAGTGACCCCCGCCAGCCGAGGCAGCCCCAGCATTTT

J: TRBJ2-5
size: NA
D: NA
V: TRBV25-1
CDR3: CASSESGGPSGTQYF
DNA: TGTGCCAGCAGTGAATCAGGAGGACCTTCGGGGACCCAGTACTTC

J: TRBJ2-4
size: NA
D: TRBD1
V: TRBV18
CDR3: CASSQRQGALGNIQYF
DNA: TGTGCCAGCTCACAGCGACAGGGGGCGTTGGGAAACATTCAGTACTTC

J: TRBJ2-2
size: NA
D: NA
V: TRBV5-1
CDR3: CASSLQGPLNTGELFF
DNA: TGCGCCAGCAGCCTCCAGGGTCCCCTGAACACCGGGGAGCTGTTTTTT

J: TRBJ1-1
size: NA
D: NA
V: TRBV27
CDR3: CASTSRDTEAFF
DNA: TGTGCCAGCACTTCCAGGGACACTGAAGCTTTCTTT

J: TRBJ2-1
size: NA
D: NA
V: TRBV7-2
CDR3: CASSLRLDYYNEQFF
DNA: TGTGCCAGCAGCTTAAGACTGGACTACTACAATGAGCAGTTCTTC

J: TRBJ1-4
size: NA
D: NA
V: TRBV28
CDR3: CASSWAGLPNEKLFF
DNA: TGTGCCAGCAGTTGGGCAGGGCTCCCTAATGAAAAACTGTTTTTT

J: TRBJ1-2
size: few
D: TRBD1
V: TRBV5-8
CDR3: CASSLAGTGDEYGYTF
DNA: TGTGCCAGCAGCTTGGCCGGGACAGGAGATGAATATGGCTACACCTTC

J: TRBJ2-5
size: NA
D: TRBD2
V: TRBV7-3
CDR3: CASSLGVRGGSGETQYF
DNA: TGTGCCAGCAGCTTAGGGGTGAGAGGCGGGAGTGGCGAGACCCAGTACTTC

J: TRBJ2-2
size: NA
D: TRBD1
V: TRBV6-6
CDR3: CASSPSDRVNTGELFF
DNA: TGTGCCAGCAGTCCATCGGACAGGGTGAACACCGGGGAGCTGTTTTTT

J: TRBJ1-6
size: NA
D: NA
V: TRBV30
CDR3: CAWSVLTGQNSPLHF
DNA: TGTGCCTGGAGTGTATTAACAGGGCAGAATTCACCCCTCCACTTT

J: TRBJ1-5
size: NA
D: NA
V: TRBV7-2
CDR3: CASSKGHGSNQPQHF
DNA: TGTGCCAGCAGCAAGGGACACGGGAGCAATCAGCCCCAGCATTTT

J: TRBJ2-7
size: NA
D: NA
V: TRBV7-3
CDR3: CASSLSSSYEQYF
DNA: TGTGCCAGCAGCTTGAGTAGCTCCTACGAGCAGTACTTC

J: TRBJ1-1
size: NA
D: NA
V: TRBV9
CDR3: CASSPAGTFTTEAFF
DNA: TGTGCCAGCAGCCCCGCTGGGACATTCACGACTGAAGCTTTCTTT

J: TRBJ2-1
size: NA
D: NA
V: TRBV25-1
CDR3: CASSPRTDFYNEQFF
DNA: TGTGCCAGCAGCCCTCGGACAGATTTCTACAATGAGCAGTTCTTC

J: TRBJ2-3
size: NA
D: TRBD2
V: TRBV6-5
CDR3: CASSPGLAVTDTQYF
DNA: TGTGCCAGCAGTCCCGGACTAGCAGTCACAGATACGCAGTATTTT

J: TRBJ1-1
size: NA
D: NA
V: TRBV30
CDR3: CARSVVTEAFF
DNA: TGTGCCCGTTCGGTAGTGACTGAAGCTTTCTTT

J: TRBJ2-7
size: NA
D: NA
V: TRBV6-5
CDR3: CASSVVSGYEQYF
DNA: TGTGCCAGCAGCGTTGTCTCGGGATACGAGCAGTACTTC

J: TRBJ1-2
size: NA
D: NA
V: TRBV28
CDR3: CASSSNRNYGYTF
DNA: TGTGCCAGCAGTTCGAACAGAAACTATGGCTACACCTTC

J: TRBJ1-2
size: NA
D: TRBD1
V: TRBV29-1
CDR3: CSVAGQGALGYTF
DNA: TGCAGCGTAGCCGGACAGGGGGCCCTCGGCTACACCTTC

J: TRBJ2-2
size: NA
D: TRBD2
V: TRBV2
CDR3: CASSELAGNTGELFF
DNA: TGTGCCAGCAGTGAACTAGCGGGAAACACCGGGGAGCTGTTTTTT

J: TRBJ1-2
size: NA
D: TRBD1
V: TRBV6-5
CDR3: CASRSTQGDYGYTF
DNA: TGTGCCAGCAGATCCACACAGGGGGACTATGGCTACACCTTC

J: TRBJ2-3
size: NA
D: NA
V: TRBV7-2
CDR3: CASSFCRECPWGF
DNA: TGTGCCAGCAGCTTTTGCCGGGAGTGTCCTTGGGGTTTT

J: TRBJ2-2
size: NA
D: TRBD2
V: TRBV10-3
CDR3: CAISPSGSFGGELFF
DNA: TGTGCCATCAGCCCTAGCGGGAGCTTTGGCGGGGAGCTGTTTTTT

J: TRBJ2-1
size: NA
D: TRBD2
V: TRBV5-1
CDR3: CASRPLGLAGDNEQFF
DNA: TGCGCCAGCAGACCCCTGGGACTAGCGGGGGACAATGAGCAGTTCTTC

J: TRBJ1-3
size: NA
D: NA
V: TRBV7-9
CDR3: CASSLTTRESSGNTIYF
DNA: TGTGCCAGCAGCTTAACGACCCGGGAGAGCTCTGGAAACACCATATATTTT

J: TRBJ2-7
size: NA
D: TRBD2
V: TRBV7-2
CDR3: CASSPYSGSSYEQYF
DNA: TGTGCCAGCAGCCCCTATAGCGGGAGCTCCTACGAGCAGTACTTC

J: TRBJ1-1
size: few
D: NA
V: TRBV4-1
CDR3: CASSQERGPGSNTEAFF
DNA: TGCGCCAGCAGCCAAGAAAGGGGCCCAGGGTCTAACACTGAAGCTTTCTTT

J: TRBJ1-3
size: NA
D: NA
V: TRBV4-2
CDR3: CASSPPGGGNTIYF
DNA: TGTGCCAGCAGCCCCCCGGGGGGTGGAAACACCATATATTTT

J: TRBJ2-2
size: NA
D: NA
V: TRBV2
CDR3: CASSVQITGELFF
DNA: TGTGCCAGCAGTGTACAGATCACCGGGGAGCTGTTTTTT

J: TRBJ1-2
size: few
D: NA
V: TRBV29-1
CDR3: CSVDGGGYGYTF
DNA: TGCAGCGTTGACGGTGGTGGCTATGGCTACACCTTC

J: TRBJ1-4
size: few
D: NA
V: TRBV5-4
CDR3: CASTQGGDGEKLFF
DNA: TGTGCCAGCACCCAAGGGGGGGATGGAGAAAAACTGTTTTTT

J: TRBJ2-1
size: NA
D: TRBD1
V: TRBV29-1
CDR3: CSVDRDRAYNEQFF
DNA: TGCAGCGTTGATCGGGACAGGGCCTACAATGAGCAGTTCTTC

J: TRBJ1-2
size: NA
D: TRBD1
V: TRBV28
CDR3: CASSDRGYGYTF
DNA: TGTGCCAGCTCGGACAGGGGGTATGGCTACACCTTC

J: TRBJ2-3
size: once
D: NA
V: TRBV11-2
CDR3: CASTPPGLASYADTQYF
DNA: TGTGCCAGCACCCCGCCCGGGTTGGCTAGCTACGCAGATACGCAGTATTTT

J: TRBJ2-1
size: NA
D: TRBD2
V: TRBV7-9
CDR3: CASSHSGSNNEQFF
DNA: TGTGCCAGCAGCCATAGCGGGAGTAACAATGAGCAGTTCTTC

J: TRBJ1-3
size: NA
D: TRBD1
V: TRBV19
CDR3: CASHRGLTGNTIYF
DNA: TGTGCCAGCCACAGGGGGCTGACTGGAAACACCATATATTTT

J: TRBJ2-5
size: NA
D: TRBD1
V: TRBV18
CDR3: CASSPGGTGGETQYF
DNA: TGTGCCAGCTCACCGGGTGGGACAGGTGGAGAGACCCAGTACTTC

J: TRBJ2-7
size: NA
D: NA
V: TRBV13
CDR3: CASSLGRSYEQYF
DNA: TGTGCCAGCAGCTTAGGTCGCTCCTACGAGCAGTACTTC

J: TRBJ1-1
size: NA
D: NA
V: TRBV11-2
CDR3: CASSLGRLVEAFF
DNA: TGTGCCAGCAGCTTAGGACGGCTAGTTGAAGCTTTCTTT

J: TRBJ2-7
size: NA
D: TRBD1
V: TRBV5-1
CDR3: CASSLSPGTGVEQYF
DNA: TGCGCCAGCAGCCTAAGCCCCGGGACAGGGGTCGAGCAGTACTTC

J: TRBJ2-7
size: NA
D: TRBD2
V: TRBV10-3
CDR3: CAISEWASGGAYEQYF
DNA: TGTGCCATCAGTGAGTGGGCTAGCGGGGGAGCCTACGAGCAGTACTTC

J: TRBJ2-3
size: NA
D: NA
V: TRBV5-1
CDR3: CASSPGSRTDTQYF
DNA: TGCGCCAGCAGTCCGGGGTCAAGGACAGATACGCAGTATTTT

J: TRBJ2-1
size: NA
D: NA
V: TRBV27
CDR3: CASSLQVRSYNEQFF
DNA: TGTGCCAGCAGTTTACAGGTTCGCTCCTACAATGAGCAGTTCTTC

J: TRBJ2-7
size: few
D: TRBD2
V: TRBV28
CDR3: CASTPSGGSYEQYF
DNA: TGTGCCAGCACCCCAAGCGGGGGTTCCTACGAGCAGTACTTC

J: TRBJ2-5
size: few
D: NA
V: TRBV5-1
CDR3: CASSLAGFETQYF
DNA: TGCGCCAGCAGCTTGGCAGGGTTTGAGACCCAGTACTTC

J: TRBJ1-1
size: NA
D: NA
V: TRBV30
CDR3: CAWSLSDSGANTEAFF
DNA: TGTGCCTGGAGTCTGTCGGACTCTGGCGCGAACACTGAAGCTTTCTTT

J: TRBJ2-7
size: NA
D: NA
V: TRBV18
CDR3: CASSPRGGFYEQYF
DNA: TGTGCCAGCTCACCAAGGGGCGGATTCTACGAGCAGTACTTC

J: TRBJ2-7
size: NA
D: TRBD2
V: TRBV7-2
CDR3: CASSFGLASSYEQYF
DNA: TGTGCCAGCAGTTTTGGACTAGCGTCGTCCTACGAGCAGTACTTC

J: TRBJ1-3
size: NA
D: NA
V: TRBV30
CDR3: CAWASLTVNTIYF
DNA: TGTGCCTGGGCGTCTCTAACTGTAAACACCATATATTTT

J: TRBJ1-5
size: NA
D: NA
V: TRBV28
CDR3: CASIGKYRSQPQHF
DNA: TGTGCCAGCATCGGGAAATATAGGTCCCAGCCCCAGCATTTT

J: TRBJ1-1
size: few
D: TRBD1
V: TRBV30
CDR3: CAWKTGPTGNTEAFF
DNA: TGTGCCTGGAAGACAGGGCCCACGGGGAACACTGAAGCTTTCTTT

J: TRBJ1-2
size: NA
D: NA
V: TRBV7-2
CDR3: CASSLVSGDYGYTF
DNA: TGTGCCAGCAGCTTAGTGTCAGGGGACTATGGCTACACCTTC